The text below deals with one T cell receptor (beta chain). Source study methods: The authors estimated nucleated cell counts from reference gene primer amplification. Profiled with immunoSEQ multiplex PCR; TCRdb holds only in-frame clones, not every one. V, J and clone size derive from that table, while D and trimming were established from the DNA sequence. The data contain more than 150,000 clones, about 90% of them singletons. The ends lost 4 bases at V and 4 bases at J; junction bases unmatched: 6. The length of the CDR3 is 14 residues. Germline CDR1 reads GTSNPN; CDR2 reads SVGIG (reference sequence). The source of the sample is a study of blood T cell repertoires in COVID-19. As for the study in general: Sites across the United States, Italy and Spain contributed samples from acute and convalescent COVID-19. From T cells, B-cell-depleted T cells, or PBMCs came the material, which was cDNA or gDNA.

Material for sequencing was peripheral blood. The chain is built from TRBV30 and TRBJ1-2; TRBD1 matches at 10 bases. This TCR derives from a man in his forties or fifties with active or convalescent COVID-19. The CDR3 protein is CAWTLRDRGYGYTF. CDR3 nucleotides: TGTGCCTGGACCCTCCGGGACAGGGGCTATGGCTACACCTTC.